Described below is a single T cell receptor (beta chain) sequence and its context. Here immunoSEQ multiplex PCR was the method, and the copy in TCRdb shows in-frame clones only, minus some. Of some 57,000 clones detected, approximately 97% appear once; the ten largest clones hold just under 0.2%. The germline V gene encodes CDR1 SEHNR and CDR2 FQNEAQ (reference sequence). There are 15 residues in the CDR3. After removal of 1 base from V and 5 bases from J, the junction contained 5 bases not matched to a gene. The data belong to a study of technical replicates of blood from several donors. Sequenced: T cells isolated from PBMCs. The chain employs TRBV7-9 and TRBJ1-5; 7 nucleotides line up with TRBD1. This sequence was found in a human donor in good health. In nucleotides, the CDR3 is TGTGCCAGCAGCTTAGAGACCCAGGGGGATCAGCCCCAGCATTTT. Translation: CASSLETQGDQPQHF.